This T cell receptor beta chain was identified during a study of response to subunit inactivated influenza vaccine. Study-wide findings and caveats: Authors suggested each seasonal flu vaccination may recruit only limited numbers of new T cells.

MiXCR was run by TCRdb on the RT-PCR reads, yielding one entry per CDR3 protein. The table includes hundreds of thousands of distinct CDR3 sequences, about 15% detected once. With regard to this clonotype: Its antigen is unknown.

This CDR3 contains 14 residues. V lost 6 bases and J lost 0, with 9 bases in between. Germline CDR1 reads KGHSY; CDR2 reads FQNENV. The chain combines TRBV16 with TRBJ1-5; no firm D call. Sequenced material: PBMCs from blood, taken around 14 days before vaccination. This clonotype originated in a man aged 50-59 years who received an inactivated influenza vaccine. CDR3 residues: CASSHQSSNQPQHF. In nucleotides, the CDR3 is TGTGCCAGCAGTCATCAATCTAGCAATCAGCCCCAGCATTTT.